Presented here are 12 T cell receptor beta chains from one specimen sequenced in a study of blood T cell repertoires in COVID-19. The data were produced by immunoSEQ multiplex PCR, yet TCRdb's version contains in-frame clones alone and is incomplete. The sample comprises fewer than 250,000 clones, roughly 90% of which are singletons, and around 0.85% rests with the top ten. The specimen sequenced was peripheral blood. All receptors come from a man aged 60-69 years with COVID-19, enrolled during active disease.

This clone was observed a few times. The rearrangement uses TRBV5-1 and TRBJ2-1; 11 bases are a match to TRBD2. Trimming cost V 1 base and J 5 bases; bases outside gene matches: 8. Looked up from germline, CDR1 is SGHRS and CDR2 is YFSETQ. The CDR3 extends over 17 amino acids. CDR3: CASSLRLAGSLDNEQFF. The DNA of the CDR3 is TGCGCCAGCAGCTTGAGACTAGCGGGATCCTTAGACAATGAGCAGTTCTTC. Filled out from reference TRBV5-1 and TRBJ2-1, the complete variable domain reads KAGVTQTPRYLIKTRGQQVTLSCSPISGHRSVSWYQQTPGQGLQFLFEYFSETQRNKGNFPGRFSGRQFSNSRSEMNVSTLELGDSALYLCASSLRLAGSLDNEQFFGPGTRLTVL.

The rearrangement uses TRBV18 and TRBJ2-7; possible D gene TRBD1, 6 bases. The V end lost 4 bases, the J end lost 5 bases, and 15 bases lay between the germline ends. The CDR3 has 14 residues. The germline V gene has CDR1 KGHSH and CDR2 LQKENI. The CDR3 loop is CASSRVGGADEQYF. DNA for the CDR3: TGTGCCAGCTCACGGGTAGGGGGAGCGGACGAGCAGTACTTC.

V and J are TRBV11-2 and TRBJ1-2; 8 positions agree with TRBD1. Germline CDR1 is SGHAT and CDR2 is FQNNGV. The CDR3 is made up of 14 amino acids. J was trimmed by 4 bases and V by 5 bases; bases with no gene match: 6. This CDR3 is CASSLGTGSYGYTF. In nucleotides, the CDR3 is TGTGCCAGCAGCCTAGGGACAGGAAGCTATGGCTACACCTTC.

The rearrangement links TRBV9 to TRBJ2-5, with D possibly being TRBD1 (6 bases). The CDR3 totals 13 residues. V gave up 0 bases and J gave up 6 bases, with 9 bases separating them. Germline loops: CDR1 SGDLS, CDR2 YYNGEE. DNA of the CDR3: TGTGCCAGCAGCGTAGGGCAGGGGCAGACCCAGTACTTC. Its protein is CASSVGQGQTQYF. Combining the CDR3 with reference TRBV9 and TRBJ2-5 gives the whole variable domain DSGVTQTPKHLITATGQRVTLRCSPRSGDLSVYWYQQSLDQGLQFLIQYYNGEERAKGNILERFSAQQFPDLHSELNLSSLELGDSALYFCASSVGQGQTQYFGPGTRLLVL.

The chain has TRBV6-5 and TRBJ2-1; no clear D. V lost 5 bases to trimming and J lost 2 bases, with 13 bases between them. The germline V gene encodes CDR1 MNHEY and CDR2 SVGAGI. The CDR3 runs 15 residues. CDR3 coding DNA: TGTGCCAGCAGTACCGGTACTGAGACCTACAATGAGCAGTTCTTC. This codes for CASSTGTETYNEQFF.

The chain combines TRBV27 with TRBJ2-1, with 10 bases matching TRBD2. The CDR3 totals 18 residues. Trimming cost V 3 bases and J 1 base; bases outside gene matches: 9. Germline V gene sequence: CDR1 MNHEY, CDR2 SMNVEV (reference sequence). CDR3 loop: CASSFASGSHGSYNEQFF. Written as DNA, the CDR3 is TGTGCCAGCAGTTTTGCTAGCGGGAGCCACGGATCCTACAATGAGCAGTTCTTC.

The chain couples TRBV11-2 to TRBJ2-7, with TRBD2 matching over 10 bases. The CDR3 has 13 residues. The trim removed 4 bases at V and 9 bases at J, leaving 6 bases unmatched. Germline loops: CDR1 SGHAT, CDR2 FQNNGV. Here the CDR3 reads CASSWNPSGRQYF. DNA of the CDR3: TGTGCCAGCAGCTGGAACCCTAGCGGGAGGCAGTACTTC.

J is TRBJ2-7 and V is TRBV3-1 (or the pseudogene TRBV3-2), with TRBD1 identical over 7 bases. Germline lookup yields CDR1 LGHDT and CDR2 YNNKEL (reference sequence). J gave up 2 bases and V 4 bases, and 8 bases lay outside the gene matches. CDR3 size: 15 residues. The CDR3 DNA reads TGTGCCAGCAGCCTGAGGACAGGCCCTACCTACGAGCAGTACTTC. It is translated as CASSLRTGPTYEQYF.

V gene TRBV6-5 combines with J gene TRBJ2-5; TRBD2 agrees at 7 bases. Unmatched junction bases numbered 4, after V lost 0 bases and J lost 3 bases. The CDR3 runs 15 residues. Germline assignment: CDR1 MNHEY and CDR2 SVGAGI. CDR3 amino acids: CASSYSGGVEETQYF. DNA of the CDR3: TGTGCCAGCAGTTACTCGGGGGGGGTGGAAGAGACCCAGTACTTC.

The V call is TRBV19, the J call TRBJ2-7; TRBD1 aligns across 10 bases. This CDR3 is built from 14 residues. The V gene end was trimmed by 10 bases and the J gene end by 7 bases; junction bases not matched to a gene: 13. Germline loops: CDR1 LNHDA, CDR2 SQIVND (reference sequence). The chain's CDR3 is CATYDRQGAGEQYF. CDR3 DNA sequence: TGTGCCACCTATGACAGACAGGGGGCGGGGGAGCAGTACTTC.

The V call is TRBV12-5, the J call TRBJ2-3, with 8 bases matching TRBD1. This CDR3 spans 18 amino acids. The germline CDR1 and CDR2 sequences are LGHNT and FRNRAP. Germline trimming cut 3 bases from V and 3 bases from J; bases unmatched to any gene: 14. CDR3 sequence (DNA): TGTGCTAGTGGTTTCTCCAAGGACAGGGTCGCGGATACAGATACGCAGTATTTT. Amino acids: CASGFSKDRVADTDTQYF. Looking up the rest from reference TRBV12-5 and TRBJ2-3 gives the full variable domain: DARVTQTPRHKVTEMGQEVTMRCQPILGHNTVFWYRQTMMQGLELLAYFRNRAPLDDSGMPKDRFSAEMPDATLATLKIQPSEPRDSAVYFCASGFSKDRVADTDTQYFGPGTRLTVL.

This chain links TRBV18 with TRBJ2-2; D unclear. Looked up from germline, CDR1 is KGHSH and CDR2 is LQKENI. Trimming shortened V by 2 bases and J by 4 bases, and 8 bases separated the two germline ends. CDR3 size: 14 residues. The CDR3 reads CASSPSRSTGELFF. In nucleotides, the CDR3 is TGTGCCAGCTCACCATCCCGCAGCACCGGGGAGCTGTTTTTT.